The 10 T cell receptor beta chains in this list originate from one sample, sequenced in a study of blood T cell repertoires in COVID-19. Data came from immunoSEQ multiplex PCR; TCRdb stores just in-frame clones and leaves some out. The table includes some 190,000 clones, about 85% detected once. The source material was peripheral blood. The receptors derive from a man older than 75 with COVID-19, enrolled during active disease.

J is TRBJ2-1 and V is TRBV11-3; a weak D match, TRBD1 (6 bases). Trimming left V 0 bases short and J 6 bases short, with 18 bases between. This CDR3 spans 17 amino acids. Germline CDR1 SGHNT, CDR2 YENEEA. The CDR3 region is CASSLDVATGWGNEQFF. DNA of the CDR3: TGTGCCAGCAGCTTAGATGTCGCCACAGGGTGGGGCAATGAGCAGTTCTTC. The whole variable domain, filled in from reference TRBV11-3 and TRBJ2-1, reads EAGVVQSPRYKIIEKKQPVAFWCNPISGHNTLYWYLQNLGQGPELLIRYENEEAVDDSQLPKDRFSAERLKGVDSTLKIQPAELGDSAVYLCASSLDVATGWGNEQFFGPGTRLTVL.

The rearrangement links TRBV11-2 to TRBJ2-5, with 9 bases fitting TRBD2. V lost 5 bases to trimming and J lost 7 bases; unmatched junction nucleotides: 8. The CDR3 is made up of 14 amino acids. CDR1 is SGHAT, CDR2 FQNNGV, per germline. The CDR3 protein is CASSVGLASTTQYF. In DNA form, the CDR3 reads TGTGCCAGCAGCGTAGGACTAGCGAGTACGACCCAGTACTTC. The variable domain in full, completed from reference TRBV11-2 and TRBJ2-5, reads EAGVAQSPRYKIIEKRQSVAFWCNPISGHATLYWYQQILGQGPKLLIQFQNNGVVDDSQLPKDRFSAERLKGVDSTLKIQPAKLEDSAVYLCASSVGLASTTQYFGPGTRLLVL.

The chain links TRBV25-1 to TRBJ2-6; 7 nucleotides line up with TRBD2. The V segment lost 5 bases and the J segment 2 bases; nucleotides outside the gene matches: 3. The CDR3 totals 15 residues. Germline CDR1 is MGHDK and CDR2 is SYGVNS. The CDR3 protein is CASSSGVTGANVLTF. The CDR3 region has the DNA TGTGCCAGCAGTAGCGGGGTTACTGGGGCCAACGTCCTGACTTTC.

The chain combines TRBV18 with TRBJ2-2, with 11 bases matching TRBD1. V lost 2 bases to trimming and J lost 6 bases; unmatched junction nucleotides: 5. This CDR3 region has 16 residues. Germline lookup yields CDR1 KGHSH and CDR2 LQKENI. This chain's CDR3 is CASSPGQGAIAGELFF. CDR3 coding DNA: TGTGCCAGCTCACCAGGACAGGGGGCAATCGCCGGGGAGCTGTTTTTT.

This sequence joins TRBV6-7 and TRBJ2-3; maybe TRBD2 (6 bases). TRBV6-7 is reported as an ORF; its role is uncertain. There are 17 residues in the CDR3. V dropped 2 bases and J dropped 3 bases, with 18 bases sitting between them. The CDR3 nucleotides are TGTGCCAGCAGTTACCATGGGGGGTATACTAGGACAGATACGCAGTATTTT. It translates to CASSYHGGYTRTDTQYF.

The chain has TRBV5-4 and TRBJ1-2; 7 nucleotides align to TRBD1. CDR3 length equals 13 residues. Germline CDR1 and CDR2: SGHNT and YYREEE (reference sequence). The trim removed 1 base at V and 8 bases at J, leaving 5 bases unmatched. Written as DNA, the CDR3 is TGTGCCAGCAGCTTGTCTACAGGGGTAGGCTACACCTTC. Protein product: CASSLSTGVGYTF.

The chain combines TRBV2 with TRBJ1-3; tentatively, D is TRBD1 (5 bases). The CDR3 sequence is 15 residues long. CDR1 is SNHLY, CDR2 FYNNEI, per germline. V was cut by 1 base and J by 0 bases, with 7 bases left in between. The CDR3 region has the DNA TGTGCCAGCAGTGAAGTCAGGGTCTCTGGAAACACCATATATTTT. Translated: CASSEVRVSGNTIYF.

The chain uses TRBV28 and TRBJ2-5; 10 bases fit TRBD1. The J segment lost 5 bases and the V segment lost 6 bases, leaving 9 bases of the junction unmatched. The CDR3 runs 15 residues. From germline, CDR1 is MDHEN and CDR2 SYDVKM. CDR3 loop: CASRRRTGGPETQYF. CDR3 nucleotide sequence: TGTGCCAGCAGGCGACGGACAGGGGGTCCGGAGACCCAGTACTTC.

On this clone: The same CDR3 is also encoded by other DNA sequences in this sample. This chain connects TRBV18 to TRBJ1-2; maybe TRBD1 (6 bases). Germline lookup yields CDR1 KGHSH and CDR2 LQKENI. The CDR3 length is 13 residues. V lost 3 bases to trimming and J lost 2 bases, with 7 bases between them. DNA of the CDR3: TGTGCCAGCTCACCTGGACAGAACTATGGCTACACCTTC. It is translated as CASSPGQNYGYTF.

This clone occurred a few times. V and J are TRBV12-3 or TRBV12-4 and TRBJ2-2; a weak D match, TRBD1 (6 bases). The V and J ends lost 10 bases and 6 bases respectively, with 12 bases between them. This CDR3 has 12 residues. CDR3 DNA: TGTGCCACCAGGGGCCGGTCCGGGGAGCTGTTTTTT. Its protein product is CATRGRSGELFF.